This is a list of T cell receptor beta chains from one sample in a study of T cells in localized non-small cell lung cancer. TCRdb's table, derived via immunoSEQ multiplex PCR, lists solely in-frame clones and lacks some. This table holds 1,500 to 2,000 clones, 20% to 30% found once. This specimen consisted of normal lung tissue next to the tumor, obtained before any cancer treatment. The receptors were sampled from a male donor aged 60 or over with stage II lung adenocarcinoma. Both conserved end residues are part of each CDR3. A D gene is named only where the DNA matches it firmly. The listing skips clone size in some rows; elsewhere it reads once, few, many or a size class.

V: TRBV19; J: TRBJ2-5; D: -; size: -; DNA: TGTGCCAGTAGTAATGTGAGGGTCCAAGAGACCCAGTACTTC; CDR3: CASSNVRVQETQYF
V: TRBV15; J: TRBJ1-1; D: -; size: few; DNA: TGTGCCACCAGCAGATTGGGGCTATCCACTGAAGCTTTCTTT; CDR3: CATSRLGLSTEAFF
V: TRBV11-3; J: TRBJ2-7; D: TRBD2; size: medium-sized; DNA: TGTGCCAGCAGCTTAAAGCGGGAGTCCCACGAGCAGTACTTC; CDR3: CASSLKRESHEQYF
V: TRBV9; J: TRBJ2-5; D: TRBD1; size: large; DNA: TGTGCCAGCAGCGTGACAGGGGGACAAGAGACCCAGTACTTC; CDR3: CASSVTGGQETQYF
V: TRBV6-8; J: TRBJ2-5; D: TRBD1; size: -; DNA: TGTGCCAGCAGTGCCGGGGCAGGGGGCAGGGAGACCCAGTACTTC; CDR3: CASSAGAGGRETQYF
V: TRBV6-8; J: TRBJ1-5; D: TRBD1; size: medium-sized; DNA: TGTGCCAGCAGACCACAGGGGGGCAGCAATCAGCCCCAGCATTTT; CDR3: CASRPQGGSNQPQHF
V: TRBV9; J: TRBJ2-5; D: -; size: few; DNA: TGTGCCAGCGGGGGGACTGGAGAGACCCAGTACTTC; CDR3: CASGGTGETQYF
V: TRBV11-3; J: TRBJ2-7; D: -; size: few; DNA: TGTGCCAGCAGCCGGGCCCTGGCAGGGGGGGAATCCGAGCAGTACTTC; CDR3: CASSRALAGGESEQYF
V: TRBV5-1; J: TRBJ2-5; D: -; size: -; DNA: TGCGCCAGCAGCTTGGCTCGGCGTAGCGCCACACTCCAAGAGACCCAGTACTTC; CDR3: CASSLARRSATLQETQYF
V: TRBV11-3; J: TRBJ2-6; D: -; size: -; DNA: TGTGCCAGCAGCTCCGGAGGGGCTGGGGCCAACGTCCTGACTTTC; CDR3: CASSSGGAGANVLTF
V: TRBV28; J: TRBJ1-5; D: -; size: medium-sized; DNA: TGTGCCAGCAGCCGTCCCTCGCCTCTCGGGAATCAGCCCCAGCATTTT; CDR3: CASSRPSPLGNQPQHF
V: TRBV6-8; J: TRBJ2-5; D: -; size: few; DNA: TGTGCCAGCAGTGGTGGGGCCCCCGGAGAGACCCAGTACTTC; CDR3: CASSGGAPGETQYF
V: TRBV6-8; J: TRBJ2-7; D: TRBD1; size: medium-sized; DNA: TGTGCCAGCAGTCACGGACAGGGCGGTTACGAGCAGTACTTC; CDR3: CASSHGQGGYEQYF
V: TRBV6-8; J: TRBJ2-1; D: -; size: -; DNA: TGTGCCAGCAGTTGGGGGACACGTTGGGGAACGGACAATGAGCAGTTCTTC; CDR3: CASSWGTRWGTDNEQFF
V: TRBV19; J: TRBJ1-3; D: -; size: few; DNA: TGTGCCAGTACCACCTCCGGGGGGCAGTCTGGAAACACCATATATTTT; CDR3: CASTTSGGQSGNTIYF
V: TRBV18; J: TRBJ1-1; D: TRBD1; size: few; DNA: TGTGCCAGCTCACCGGGACAGGCTGAAGCTTTCTTT; CDR3: CASSPGQAEAFF
V: TRBV28; J: TRBJ2-3; D: -; size: few; DNA: TGTGCCAGCAGTTTAGACCAGGTGACAGATACGCAGTATTTT; CDR3: CASSLDQVTDTQYF
V: TRBV6-8; J: TRBJ2-1; D: -; size: medium-sized; DNA: TGTGCCAGCAGTTACTCTTCCGGGGCGGGAATTACCTACAATGAGCAGTTCTTC; CDR3: CASSYSSGAGITYNEQFF
V: TRBV11-3; J: TRBJ2-7; D: TRBD1; size: -; DNA: TGTGCCAGCAGTAGTTACAGGGGACATTCCTACGAGCAGTACTTC; CDR3: CASSSYRGHSYEQYF
V: TRBV6-8; J: TRBJ1-2; D: -; size: -; DNA: TGTGCCAGCAGTGCGGACAGTTTTAACTATGGCTACACCTTC; CDR3: CASSADSFNYGYTF
V: TRBV19; J: TRBJ1-5; D: TRBD1; size: -; DNA: TGTGCCAGTAAGGCCGGGACAGGGGTAACCCAGCCCCAGCATTTT; CDR3: CASKAGTGVTQPQHF
V: TRBV18; J: TRBJ1-2; D: -; size: -; DNA: TGTGCCAGCTCACCAAATCAGGGTGACTATGGCTACACCTTC; CDR3: CASSPNQGDYGYTF
V: TRBV6-8; J: TRBJ2-7; D: TRBD1; size: -; DNA: TGTGCCAGCACTTTTTCGGGGACAGGCCTAGGCTACGAGCAGTACTTC; CDR3: CASTFSGTGLGYEQYF
V: TRBV11-3; J: TRBJ2-7; D: -; size: -; DNA: TGTGCCAGCAGCTTAGGCCTGGGGCAATTCACCTACGAGCAGTACTTC; CDR3: CASSLGLGQFTYEQYF
V: TRBV11-3; J: TRBJ2-7; D: -; size: few; DNA: TGTGCCAGCAGCTTGGCCAGGGCTGACTACGAGCAGTACTTC; CDR3: CASSLARADYEQYF
V: TRBV5-1; J: TRBJ1-1; D: -; size: -; DNA: TGCGCCAGCAGCTTGGATCCACGGGGTCTCGGGTCTTTCTTT; CDR3: CASSLDPRGLGSFF
V: TRBV18; J: TRBJ1-2; D: TRBD1; size: -; DNA: TGTGCCAGCTCACCGCCGAGGGGGCTCGAGACCGGCTACACCTTC; CDR3: CASSPPRGLETGYTF
V: TRBV18; J: TRBJ2-6; D: TRBD2; size: -; DNA: TGTGCCAGCTCACTAGCGGGACCCTTCTCTGGGGCCAACGTCCTGACTTTC; CDR3: CASSLAGPFSGANVLTF